This T cell receptor (beta chain) was documented in a study of T cell responses to AZD1222 COVID-19 vaccine. Germline-derived CDR1 and CDR2 are LGHDT and YNNKEL (reference sequence). Trimming shortened V by 5 bases and J by 1 base, and 17 bases separated the two germline ends. The CDR3 has 16 amino acids. Study-level findings and limits: The donor group comprised mostly white British people and more females; the analysis possibly underestimated clonal diversity.

Turning to this clone: Its antigen remains unknown.

The method was immunoSEQ multiplex PCR; TCRdb's version includes in-frame clones alone and lacks a portion of them. The table lists some 150,000 clones, approximately 91% of them singletons. The input for sequencing was peripheral blood, taken on day 0 of AZD1222 vaccination. The chain is built from TRBV3-1 (or the pseudogene TRBV3-2) and TRBJ1-1; tentative D call: TRBD1 (5 bases). This sequence was found in an adult in good health. CDR3 sequence reads: CASSSEPGLKNTEAFF. The CDR3 DNA is TGTGCCAGCAGCTCAGAACCGGGACTCAAGAACACTGAAGCTTTCTTT.